Included here is one TCR beta chain sequence, with context. The data stem from a study of T cell changes during pregnancy in multiple sclerosis. Assay: immunoSEQ multiplex PCR; the TCRdb copy retains only in-frame clones and omits some. In the table there are about 83,000 clones, about 90% of which are singletons. J was trimmed by 5 bases and V by 1 base; bases with no gene match: 4. Germline CDR1 reads LGHNA; CDR2 reads YNFKEQ. The CDR3 is 14 amino acids. The sequenced sample was PBMCs, obtained in the first trimester of pregnancy. This TCR was recovered from a female donor in good health, serving as a control in a pregnancy study. Some clones in this sample may be carry-over from other donors' samples. This rearrangement joins TRBV4-2 to TRBJ2-7, with TRBD2 identical over 8 bases. CDR3 sequence reads: CASSQAGTRDEQYF. CDR3 coding DNA: TGTGCCAGCAGCCAAGCCGGGACTAGGGACGAGCAGTACTTC.